A selection of T cell receptor beta chains follows, all from one sample in a study of shared clonotypes between healthy human individuals. TCRdb keeps only in-frame clones here, not all; method: immunoSEQ multiplex PCR. This table has 2 million to 2.5 million clones, over 85% appearing once. Sequencing was carried out using naive CD8+ T cells sorted from blood. These receptors were collected from a man between 18 and 35 years old in good health. CDR3s include the opening cysteine and the closing phenylalanine or tryptophan. The D gene is left open where the match is weak. Where a row states a size, it is once, few, many or the class of an expanded clone; other rows omit it.

d_gene: -
abundance: -
j_gene: TRBJ1-3
v_gene: TRBV30
CDR3nt: TGTGCCTGGAGTGGCTTACGGGACTCTGGAAACACCATATATTTT
CDR3aa: CAWSGLRDSGNTIYF

d_gene: -
abundance: -
j_gene: TRBJ2-3
v_gene: TRBV27
CDR3nt: TGTGCCAGCAGTTTAGTGGGGTCAGATACGCAGTATTTT
CDR3aa: CASSLVGSDTQYF

d_gene: -
abundance: -
j_gene: TRBJ1-5
v_gene: TRBV5-6
CDR3nt: TGTGCCAGCAGCAGGAGTGATAGCAATCAGCCCCAGCATTTT
CDR3aa: CASSRSDSNQPQHF

d_gene: TRBD2
abundance: -
j_gene: TRBJ2-3
v_gene: TRBV7-9
CDR3nt: TGTGCCAGCAGCCCCACGCGGGGGGAGGGGACAGATACGCAGTATTTT
CDR3aa: CASSPTRGEGTDTQYF

d_gene: TRBD1
abundance: -
j_gene: TRBJ2-7
v_gene: TRBV9
CDR3nt: TGTGCCAGCAGCGTGGGATCCGGACAGGGGAGGTACGAGCAGTACTTC
CDR3aa: CASSVGSGQGRYEQYF

d_gene: -
abundance: -
j_gene: TRBJ2-3
v_gene: TRBV6-1
CDR3nt: TGTGCCAGCAGTGAAGATGGAGCCACGCAGTATTTT
CDR3aa: CASSEDGATQYF

d_gene: -
abundance: once
j_gene: TRBJ2-1
v_gene: TRBV6-5
CDR3nt: TGTGCCAGCAGTTACGGGTATAAACGGTCCTACAATGAGCAGTTCTTC
CDR3aa: CASSYGYKRSYNEQFF

d_gene: -
abundance: -
j_gene: TRBJ1-6
v_gene: TRBV9
CDR3nt: TGTGCCAGCAGCGTAGAAGGGTCAGGCGTTGATAATTCACCCCTCCACTTT
CDR3aa: CASSVEGSGVDNSPLHF

d_gene: -
abundance: -
j_gene: TRBJ1-4
v_gene: TRBV5-1
CDR3nt: TGCGCCAGCAGCTTGGAGGCAAAGGAGGAAAAACTGTTTTTT
CDR3aa: CASSLEAKEEKLFF

d_gene: -
abundance: -
j_gene: TRBJ1-2
v_gene: TRBV4-1
CDR3nt: TGCGCCAGCAGCCACCGACAGGTCGATGGCTACACCTTC
CDR3aa: CASSHRQVDGYTF

d_gene: TRBD1
abundance: -
j_gene: TRBJ2-7
v_gene: TRBV6-5
CDR3nt: TGCGCCAGCAGTCAGTCAGGGGGCCCCACCTACGAGCAGTACTTC
CDR3aa: CASSQSGGPTYEQYF

d_gene: TRBD2
abundance: -
j_gene: TRBJ2-7
v_gene: TRBV10-2
CDR3nt: TGCGCCAGCAGTGTGGCTAGCGGGATGTACGAGCAGTACTTC
CDR3aa: CASSVASGMYEQYF

d_gene: TRBD2
abundance: -
j_gene: TRBJ2-1
v_gene: TRBV7-9
CDR3nt: TGTGCCAGCAGCTCGACTAGCGGGGAGTACAATGAGCAGTTCTTC
CDR3aa: CASSSTSGEYNEQFF

d_gene: TRBD2
abundance: -
j_gene: TRBJ2-5
v_gene: TRBV7-2
CDR3nt: TGTGCCAGCAGCCCCGGGACTAGCGACTATAGAGAGACCCAGTACTTC
CDR3aa: CASSPGTSDYRETQYF

d_gene: -
abundance: once
j_gene: TRBJ2-3
v_gene: TRBV19
CDR3nt: TGTGCCAGTAGCACGACTAGTCTGAGCACAGATACGCAGTATTTT
CDR3aa: CASSTTSLSTDTQYF

d_gene: -
abundance: once
j_gene: TRBJ1-1
v_gene: TRBV5-1
CDR3nt: TGCGCCAGCAGACACGTATCAGAGACTGAAGCTTTCTTT
CDR3aa: CASRHVSETEAFF

d_gene: -
abundance: -
j_gene: TRBJ2-7
v_gene: TRBV27
CDR3nt: TGTGCCAGCAGCCCATCGATTGGGGGAGGTCTCCACTACGAGCAGTACTTC
CDR3aa: CASSPSIGGGLHYEQYF

d_gene: TRBD2
abundance: -
j_gene: TRBJ2-1
v_gene: TRBV6-5
CDR3nt: TGTGCCAGCACCCAACTAGCGGGACTGTACAATGAGCAGTTCTTC
CDR3aa: CASTQLAGLYNEQFF

d_gene: TRBD1
abundance: -
j_gene: TRBJ2-7
v_gene: TRBV7-9
CDR3nt: TGTGCCAGCAGCTTAGAAGGGACAGGGGTCTCCTACGAGCAGTACTTC
CDR3aa: CASSLEGTGVSYEQYF

d_gene: -
abundance: once
j_gene: TRBJ2-7
v_gene: TRBV4-3
CDR3nt: TGCGCCAGCAGTCAAGATTGGCAGGGGACCTACGAGCAGTACTTC
CDR3aa: CASSQDWQGTYEQYF

d_gene: TRBD1
abundance: -
j_gene: TRBJ1-2
v_gene: TRBV10-2
CDR3nt: TGCGCCAGCAGTGAGTCAGATCAAGACAGGGGATATGGCTACACCTTC
CDR3aa: CASSESDQDRGYGYTF

d_gene: TRBD2
abundance: -
j_gene: TRBJ2-1
v_gene: TRBV28
CDR3nt: TGTGCCAGCCGCTATACTAGCGGGGGTTACAATGAGCAGTTCTTC
CDR3aa: CASRYTSGGYNEQFF

d_gene: -
abundance: -
j_gene: TRBJ1-2
v_gene: TRBV6-5
CDR3nt: TGTGCCAGCAGTTACTCGGACCTCAATTATGGCTACACCTTC
CDR3aa: CASSYSDLNYGYTF

d_gene: -
abundance: -
j_gene: TRBJ1-2
v_gene: TRBV27
CDR3nt: TGTGCCAGCAGTTTCGCAGGGGTAGGGGGCTACACCTTC
CDR3aa: CASSFAGVGGYTF

d_gene: -
abundance: -
j_gene: TRBJ1-2
v_gene: TRBV5-8
CDR3nt: TGTGCCAGCAGCTCCCAACCGAGAGAGGATGGTTTC
CDR3aa: CASSSQPREDGF

d_gene: -
abundance: -
j_gene: TRBJ1-1
v_gene: TRBV9
CDR3nt: TGTGCCAGCAGCGAAGGGTTATTGGCTGAAGCTTTCTTT
CDR3aa: CASSEGLLAEAFF

d_gene: TRBD2
abundance: -
j_gene: TRBJ2-1
v_gene: TRBV6-4
CDR3nt: TGTGCCAGCAGTGCACTAGCGGGAGGGCCGGAGTTCTTC
CDR3aa: CASSALAGGPEFF

d_gene: TRBD2
abundance: -
j_gene: TRBJ2-3
v_gene: TRBV9
CDR3nt: TGTGCCAGCAGCGTAGAGGATCAGCGGGGGGGCACAGATACGCAGTATTTT
CDR3aa: CASSVEDQRGGTDTQYF

d_gene: -
abundance: -
j_gene: TRBJ2-2
v_gene: TRBV6-6
CDR3nt: TGTGCCAGCACTGCCCTGGGAGGCGGGGAGCTGTTTTTT
CDR3aa: CASTALGGGELFF

d_gene: TRBD2
abundance: -
j_gene: TRBJ2-1
v_gene: TRBV10-3
CDR3nt: TGTGCCATCAGGGACACTAGCGGGGGATTCGATGAGCAGTTCTTC
CDR3aa: CAIRDTSGGFDEQFF

d_gene: TRBD1
abundance: -
j_gene: TRBJ1-1
v_gene: TRBV5-6
CDR3nt: TGTGCCAGCAGCCCTAGCGGGACAGGGATGTTTATGAACACTGAAGCTTTCTTT
CDR3aa: CASSPSGTGMFMNTEAFF

d_gene: -
abundance: -
j_gene: TRBJ2-2
v_gene: TRBV25-1
CDR3nt: TGTGCCAGCAGTGAATCAGGGAACACCGGGGAGCTGTTTTTT
CDR3aa: CASSESGNTGELFF

d_gene: -
abundance: -
j_gene: TRBJ1-2
v_gene: TRBV13
CDR3nt: TGTGCCAGCAGCCTCCGGATGGATGGCTACACCTTC
CDR3aa: CASSLRMDGYTF

d_gene: TRBD2
abundance: -
j_gene: TRBJ2-1
v_gene: TRBV7-9
CDR3nt: TGTGCCAGCAGCTTATTGACTAGCGGGAGAGCCTACAATGAGCAGTTCTTC
CDR3aa: CASSLLTSGRAYNEQFF

d_gene: -
abundance: -
j_gene: TRBJ2-5
v_gene: TRBV5-6
CDR3nt: TGTGCCAGCAGCTTTGAGGACATTCAAGAGACCCAGTACTTC
CDR3aa: CASSFEDIQETQYF

d_gene: TRBD2
abundance: -
j_gene: TRBJ2-1
v_gene: TRBV29-1
CDR3nt: TGCAGCGTCCCGGGACTAGCGGGTTACAATGAGCAGTTCTTC
CDR3aa: CSVPGLAGYNEQFF

d_gene: -
abundance: few
j_gene: TRBJ2-1
v_gene: TRBV19
CDR3nt: TGTGCCAGTAGTACGAGGGAGACTGGGCAGGTCTTC
CDR3aa: CASSTRETGQVF

d_gene: TRBD2
abundance: once
j_gene: TRBJ2-7
v_gene: TRBV4-1
CDR3nt: TGCGCCAGCAGCCCACTAGCGGGCGAGATCTACGAGCAGTACTTC
CDR3aa: CASSPLAGEIYEQYF

d_gene: -
abundance: -
j_gene: TRBJ1-6
v_gene: TRBV13
CDR3nt: TGTGCCAGCAGCTTAGATCAGGGGATCAATTCACCCCTCCACTTT
CDR3aa: CASSLDQGINSPLHF

d_gene: -
abundance: -
j_gene: TRBJ1-6
v_gene: TRBV5-5
CDR3nt: TGTGCCAGCAGCTTGGAAGGGGTAATCGCCTATAATTCACCCCTCCACTTT
CDR3aa: CASSLEGVIAYNSPLHF

d_gene: TRBD2
abundance: -
j_gene: TRBJ2-7
v_gene: TRBV13
CDR3nt: TGTGCCAGCAGCTCTTCCGGGACTAGCGGGAAAAACGAGCAGTACTTC
CDR3aa: CASSSSGTSGKNEQYF

d_gene: TRBD1
abundance: -
j_gene: TRBJ2-5
v_gene: TRBV28
CDR3nt: TGTGCCAGCAGTTTCAGGTCAGGGGGTCCGGAGACCCAGTACTTC
CDR3aa: CASSFRSGGPETQYF

d_gene: TRBD2
abundance: -
j_gene: TRBJ2-7
v_gene: TRBV2
CDR3nt: TGTGCCAGCATGTGGCTAGCGGGAGTCAGGGGCGAGCAGTACTTC
CDR3aa: CASMWLAGVRGEQYF

d_gene: -
abundance: once
j_gene: TRBJ2-7
v_gene: TRBV6-5
CDR3nt: TGTGCCAGCAGTTACTCAAGTGCCTACGAGCAGTACTTC
CDR3aa: CASSYSSAYEQYF

d_gene: TRBD2
abundance: -
j_gene: TRBJ2-3
v_gene: TRBV7-2
CDR3nt: TGTGCCAGCAGCTTAAAGACTAGCGGGGCGGAGACGGATACGCAGTATTTT
CDR3aa: CASSLKTSGAETDTQYF

d_gene: TRBD1
abundance: -
j_gene: TRBJ1-4
v_gene: TRBV18
CDR3nt: TGTGCCAGCGCCGCAGGGGGGAGTGAAAAACTGTTTTTT
CDR3aa: CASAAGGSEKLFF

d_gene: -
abundance: -
j_gene: TRBJ2-7
v_gene: TRBV7-9
CDR3nt: TGTGCCAGCAGCTTAGAGAACTCCTACGAGCAGTACTTC
CDR3aa: CASSLENSYEQYF

d_gene: -
abundance: -
j_gene: TRBJ1-2
v_gene: TRBV11-2
CDR3nt: TGTGCCAGCAGCTTACCCGGGGATGGCTACACCTTC
CDR3aa: CASSLPGDGYTF

d_gene: -
abundance: -
j_gene: TRBJ1-5
v_gene: TRBV6-6
CDR3nt: TGTGCCAGCAGTTATACCGACCGGGCTGGGAATCAGCCCCAGCATTTT
CDR3aa: CASSYTDRAGNQPQHF

d_gene: -
abundance: -
j_gene: TRBJ2-5
v_gene: TRBV11-2
CDR3nt: TGTGCCAGCACCCTAACCGGAGCGGCCCAGTACTTC
CDR3aa: CASTLTGAAQYF

d_gene: -
abundance: -
j_gene: TRBJ1-3
v_gene: TRBV4-1
CDR3nt: TGCGCCAGCAGCCAAGTTTCCTCTGGAAACACCATATATTTT
CDR3aa: CASSQVSSGNTIYF

d_gene: TRBD2
abundance: -
j_gene: TRBJ2-7
v_gene: TRBV7-8
CDR3nt: TGTGCCAGCAGCCCCCTAGCGGGAGTAGGAGAGCAGTACTTC
CDR3aa: CASSPLAGVGEQYF

d_gene: -
abundance: -
j_gene: TRBJ2-7
v_gene: TRBV7-2
CDR3nt: TGTGCCAGCAGCTCTCCCGGGACTGGTAACTACGAGCAGTACTTC
CDR3aa: CASSSPGTGNYEQYF

d_gene: -
abundance: once
j_gene: TRBJ1-4
v_gene: TRBV25-1
CDR3nt: TGTGCCAGCAGTGAAGGGGTCGGGGAAAAACTGTTTTTT
CDR3aa: CASSEGVGEKLFF

d_gene: TRBD1
abundance: -
j_gene: TRBJ1-1
v_gene: TRBV6-5
CDR3nt: TGTGCCAGCAGTACGCGGGACAGGTGGACTGAAGCTTTCTTT
CDR3aa: CASSTRDRWTEAFF

d_gene: -
abundance: -
j_gene: TRBJ2-3
v_gene: TRBV7-2
CDR3nt: TGTGCCAGCAGCTCAGACTGGACCCCATTTGACACAGATACGCAGTATTTT
CDR3aa: CASSSDWTPFDTDTQYF

d_gene: TRBD2
abundance: -
j_gene: TRBJ2-7
v_gene: TRBV4-1
CDR3nt: TGCGCCAGCAGCCTGAGACTAGCGGATACCTACGAGCAGTACTTC
CDR3aa: CASSLRLADTYEQYF

d_gene: -
abundance: -
j_gene: TRBJ1-1
v_gene: TRBV9
CDR3nt: TGTGCCAGCAGCGACTCCACAGGGTCGAACACTGAAGCTTTCTTT
CDR3aa: CASSDSTGSNTEAFF

d_gene: -
abundance: once
j_gene: TRBJ2-7
v_gene: TRBV4-1
CDR3nt: TGCGCCAGCAGCATAGGACAGTCTTCCTACGAGCAGTACTTC
CDR3aa: CASSIGQSSYEQYF

d_gene: -
abundance: -
j_gene: TRBJ1-1
v_gene: TRBV14
CDR3nt: TGTGCCAGCAGCCAAGATGGCCTCACTGAAGCTTTCTTT
CDR3aa: CASSQDGLTEAFF